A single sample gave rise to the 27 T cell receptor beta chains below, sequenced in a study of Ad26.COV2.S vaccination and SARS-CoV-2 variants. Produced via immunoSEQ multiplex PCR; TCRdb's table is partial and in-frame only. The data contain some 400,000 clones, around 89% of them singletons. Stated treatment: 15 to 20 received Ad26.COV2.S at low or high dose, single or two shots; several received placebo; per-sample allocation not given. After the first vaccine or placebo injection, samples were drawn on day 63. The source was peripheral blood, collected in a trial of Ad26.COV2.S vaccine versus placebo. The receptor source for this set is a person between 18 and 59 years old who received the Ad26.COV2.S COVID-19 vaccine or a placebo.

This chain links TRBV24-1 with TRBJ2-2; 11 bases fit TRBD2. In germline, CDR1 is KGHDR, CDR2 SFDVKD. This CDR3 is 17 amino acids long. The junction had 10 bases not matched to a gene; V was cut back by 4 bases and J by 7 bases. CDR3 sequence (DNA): TGTGCCACCAGTGACCGCACTAGCGGGAGATACGTCGGGGAGCTGTTTTTT. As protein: CATSDRTSGRYVGELFF.

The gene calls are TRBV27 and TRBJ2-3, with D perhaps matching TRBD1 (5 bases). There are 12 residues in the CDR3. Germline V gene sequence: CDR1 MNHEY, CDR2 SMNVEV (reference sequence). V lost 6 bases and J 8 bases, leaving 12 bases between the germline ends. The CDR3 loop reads CASSLIQGTQYF. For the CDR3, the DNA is TGTGCCAGCAGCCTAATTCAGGGTACGCAGTATTTT.

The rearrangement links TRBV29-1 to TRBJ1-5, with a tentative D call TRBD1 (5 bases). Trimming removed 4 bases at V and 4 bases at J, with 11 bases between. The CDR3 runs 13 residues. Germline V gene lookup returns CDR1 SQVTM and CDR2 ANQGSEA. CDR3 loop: CSVGMGLNQPQHF. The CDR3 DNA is TGCAGCGTTGGGATGGGGCTTAATCAGCCCCAGCATTTT.

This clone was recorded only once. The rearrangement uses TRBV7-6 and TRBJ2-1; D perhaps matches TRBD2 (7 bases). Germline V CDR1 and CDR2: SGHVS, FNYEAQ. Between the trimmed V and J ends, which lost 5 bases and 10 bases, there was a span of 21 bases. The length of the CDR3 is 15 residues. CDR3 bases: TGTGCCAGCAGCGAGGGGGGGGAGACCCGAGGAGAGCAGTTCTTC. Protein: CASSEGGETRGEQFF.

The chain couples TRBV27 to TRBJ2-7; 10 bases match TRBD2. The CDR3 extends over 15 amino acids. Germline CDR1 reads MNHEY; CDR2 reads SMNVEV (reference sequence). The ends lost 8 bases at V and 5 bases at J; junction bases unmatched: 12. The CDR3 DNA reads TGTGCCAGCCAGATCCTAGCGGGAGCTTGGGACGAGCAGTACTTC. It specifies CASQILAGAWDEQYF.

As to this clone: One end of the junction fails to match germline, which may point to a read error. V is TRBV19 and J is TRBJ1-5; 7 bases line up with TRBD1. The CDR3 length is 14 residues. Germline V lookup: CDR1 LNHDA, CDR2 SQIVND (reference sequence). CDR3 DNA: TGTGCCAGTAGTGTAGACAGGGTTCGGCAGCCCCAGCATTTT. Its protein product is CASSVDRVRQPQHF.

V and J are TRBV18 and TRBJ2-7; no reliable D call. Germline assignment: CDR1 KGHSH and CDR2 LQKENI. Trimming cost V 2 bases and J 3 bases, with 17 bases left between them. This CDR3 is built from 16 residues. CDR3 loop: CASSPWKAGIIYEQYF. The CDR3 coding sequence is TGTGCCAGCTCACCATGGAAGGCTGGAATAATCTACGAGCAGTACTTC.

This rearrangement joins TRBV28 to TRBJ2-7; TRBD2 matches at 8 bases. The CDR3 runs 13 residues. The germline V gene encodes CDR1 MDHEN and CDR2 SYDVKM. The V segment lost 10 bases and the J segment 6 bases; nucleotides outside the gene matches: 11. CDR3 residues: CATSRGGWGEQYF. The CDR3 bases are TGTGCCACCTCCCGCGGGGGGTGGGGCGAGCAGTACTTC.

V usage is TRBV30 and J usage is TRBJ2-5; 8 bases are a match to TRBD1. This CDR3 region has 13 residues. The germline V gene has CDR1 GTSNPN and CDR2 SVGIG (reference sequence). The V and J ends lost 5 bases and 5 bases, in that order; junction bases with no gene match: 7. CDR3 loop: CAWGGQGWETQYF. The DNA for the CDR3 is TGTGCCTGGGGCGGACAGGGTTGGGAGACCCAGTACTTC.

For the CDR3, the DNA is TGCAGCCATAACGCGGGGGCGTTAGGCACTGAAGCTTTCTTT. Its translation: CSHNAGALGTEAFF. This chain connects TRBV29-1 to TRBJ1-1, with D maybe TRBD1 (6 bases). The CDR3 length is 14 residues. V was pared by 8 bases and J by 4 bases, with 20 bases between. The germline gives CDR1 SQVTM, CDR2 ANQGSEA.

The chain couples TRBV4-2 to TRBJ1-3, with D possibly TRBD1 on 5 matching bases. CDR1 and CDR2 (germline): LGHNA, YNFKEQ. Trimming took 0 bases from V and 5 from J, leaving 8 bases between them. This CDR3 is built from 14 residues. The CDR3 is CASSQDGGRNTIYF. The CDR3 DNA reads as TGTGCCAGCAGCCAAGATGGGGGAAGAAACACCATATATTTT.

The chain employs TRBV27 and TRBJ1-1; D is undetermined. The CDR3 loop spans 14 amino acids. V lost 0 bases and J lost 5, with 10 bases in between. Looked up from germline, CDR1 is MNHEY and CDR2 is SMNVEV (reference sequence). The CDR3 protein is CASSLSIFGTEAFF. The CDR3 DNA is TGTGCCAGCAGTTTATCGATTTTTGGGACTGAAGCTTTCTTT.

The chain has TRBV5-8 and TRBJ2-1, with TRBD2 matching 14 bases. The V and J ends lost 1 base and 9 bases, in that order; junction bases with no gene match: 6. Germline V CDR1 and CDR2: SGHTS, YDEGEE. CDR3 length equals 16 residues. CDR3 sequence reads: CASSLWGTSGRGEQFF. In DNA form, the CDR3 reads TGTGCCAGCAGCTTGTGGGGGACTAGCGGGAGAGGTGAGCAGTTCTTC. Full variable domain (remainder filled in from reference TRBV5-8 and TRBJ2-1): EAGVTQSPTHLIKTRGQQATLRCSPISGHTSVYWYQQALGLGLQFLLWYDEGEERNRGNFPPRFSGRQFPNYSSELNVNALELEDSALYLCASSLWGTSGRGEQFFGPGTRLTVL.

This chain's CDR3 is CASRLNYEQYF. The CDR3 DNA sequence: TGCGCCAGCAGACTAAACTACGAGCAGTACTTC. The rearrangement links TRBV5-1 to TRBJ2-7; no clear D gene. The length of the CDR3 is 11 residues. The germline gives CDR1 SGHRS, CDR2 YFSETQ. V lost 5 bases and J 3 bases, leaving 6 bases between the germline ends.

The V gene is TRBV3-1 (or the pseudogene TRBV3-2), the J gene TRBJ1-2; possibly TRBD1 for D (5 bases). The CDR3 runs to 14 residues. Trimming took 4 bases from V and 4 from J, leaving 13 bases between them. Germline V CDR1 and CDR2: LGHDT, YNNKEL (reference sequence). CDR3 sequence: CASSLGGAVYGYTF. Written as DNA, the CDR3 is TGTGCCAGCAGCCTCGGAGGGGCTGTCTATGGCTACACCTTC.

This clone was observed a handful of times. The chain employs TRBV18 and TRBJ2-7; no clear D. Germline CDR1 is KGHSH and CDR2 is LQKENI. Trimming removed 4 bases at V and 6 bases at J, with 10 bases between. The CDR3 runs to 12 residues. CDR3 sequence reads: CASSLLVSEQYF. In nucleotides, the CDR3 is TGTGCCAGCTCACTCTTAGTCTCCGAGCAGTACTTC.

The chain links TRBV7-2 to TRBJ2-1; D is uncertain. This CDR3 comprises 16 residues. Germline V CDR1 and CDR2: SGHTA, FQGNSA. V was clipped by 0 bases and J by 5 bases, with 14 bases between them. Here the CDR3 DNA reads TGTGCCAGCAGCTTAGCTGTGTTGAAGTATAACAATGAGCAGTTCTTC. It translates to CASSLAVLKYNNEQFF.

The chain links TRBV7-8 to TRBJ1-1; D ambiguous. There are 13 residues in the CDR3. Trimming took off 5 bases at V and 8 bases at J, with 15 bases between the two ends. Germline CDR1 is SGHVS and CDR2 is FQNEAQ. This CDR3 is CASSRYTREEAFF. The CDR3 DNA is TGTGCCAGCAGCCGCTACACCCGCGAAGAAGCTTTCTTT.

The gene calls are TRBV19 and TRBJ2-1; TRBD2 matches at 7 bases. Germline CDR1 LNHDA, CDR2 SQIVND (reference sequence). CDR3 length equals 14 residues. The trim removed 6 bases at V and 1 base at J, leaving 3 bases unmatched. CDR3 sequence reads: CASRPGLSYNEQFF. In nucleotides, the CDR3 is TGTGCCAGTAGACCGGGACTATCCTACAATGAGCAGTTCTTC.

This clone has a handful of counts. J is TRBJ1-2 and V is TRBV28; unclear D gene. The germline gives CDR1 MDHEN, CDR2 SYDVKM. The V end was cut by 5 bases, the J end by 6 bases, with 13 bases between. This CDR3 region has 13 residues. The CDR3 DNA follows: TGTGCCAGCAGTCTCCCAACAGTTCATGGCTACACCTTC. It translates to CASSLPTVHGYTF.

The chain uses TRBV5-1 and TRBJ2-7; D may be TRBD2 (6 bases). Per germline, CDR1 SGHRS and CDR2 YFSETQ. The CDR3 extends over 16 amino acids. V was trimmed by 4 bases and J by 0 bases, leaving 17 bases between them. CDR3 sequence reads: CASSLMEGRSSYEQYF. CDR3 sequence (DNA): TGCGCCAGCAGCCTTATGGAGGGGAGGAGCTCCTACGAGCAGTACTTC. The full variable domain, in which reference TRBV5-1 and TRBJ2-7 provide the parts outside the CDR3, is KAGVTQTPRYLIKTRGQQVTLSCSPISGHRSVSWYQQTPGQGLQFLFEYFSETQRNKGNFPGRFSGRQFSNSRSEMNVSTLELGDSALYLCASSLMEGRSSYEQYFGPGTRLTVT.

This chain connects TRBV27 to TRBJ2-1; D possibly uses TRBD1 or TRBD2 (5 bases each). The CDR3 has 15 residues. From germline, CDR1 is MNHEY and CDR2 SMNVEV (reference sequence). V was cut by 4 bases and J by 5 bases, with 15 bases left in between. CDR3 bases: TGTGCCAGCAGTTACCGGGACCACTCGGACAATGAGCAGTTCTTC. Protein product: CASSYRDHSDNEQFF.

The CDR3 spells CASSGGLGSADTQYF. The CDR3 DNA follows: TGCGCCAGCAGTGGAGGACTAGGAAGCGCAGATACGCAGTATTTT. The chain joins TRBV10-1 to TRBJ2-3; TRBD2 matches at 7 bases. V shed 4 bases, J shed 4 bases, and the junction held 8 bases outside the gene matches. The germline gives CDR1 WNHNN, CDR2 SYGVQD (reference sequence). CDR3 size: 15 residues.

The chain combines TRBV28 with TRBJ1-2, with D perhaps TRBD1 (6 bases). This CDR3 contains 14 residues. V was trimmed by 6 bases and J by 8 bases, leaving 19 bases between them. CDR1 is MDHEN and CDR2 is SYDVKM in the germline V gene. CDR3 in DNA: TGTGCCAGCAGAGGCCCGGGGGGGCAAGGGGGCTACACCTTC. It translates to CASRGPGGQGGYTF.

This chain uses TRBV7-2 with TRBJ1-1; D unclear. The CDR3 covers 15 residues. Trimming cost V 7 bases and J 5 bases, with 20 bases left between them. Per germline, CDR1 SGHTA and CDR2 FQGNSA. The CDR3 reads CASTRYEVEKTEAFF. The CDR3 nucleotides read TGTGCCAGCACCCGGTATGAGGTCGAGAAAACTGAAGCTTTCTTT. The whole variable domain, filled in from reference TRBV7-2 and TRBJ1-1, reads GAGVSQSPSNKVTEKGKDVELRCDPISGHTALYWYRQSLGQGLEFLIYFQGNSAPDKSGLPSDRFSAERTGGSVSTLTIQRTQQEDSAVYLCASTRYEVEKTEAFFGQGTRLTVV.

CDR3 protein: CASSLETNPTYEQYF. The CDR3 DNA is TGCGCCAGCAGCTTGGAGACGAACCCTACCTACGAGCAGTACTTC. The rearrangement joins TRBV5-1 to TRBJ2-7; D unresolved. The CDR3 spans 15 residues. V lost 0 bases and J 2 bases, leaving 12 bases between the germline ends. From germline, CDR1 is SGHRS and CDR2 YFSETQ.

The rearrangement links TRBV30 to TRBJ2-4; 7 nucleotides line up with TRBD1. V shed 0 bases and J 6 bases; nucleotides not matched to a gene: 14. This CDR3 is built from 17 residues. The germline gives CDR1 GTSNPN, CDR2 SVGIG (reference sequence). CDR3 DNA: TGTGCCTGGAGTGTACATCACGACAGGGTATATTCAAACATTCAGTACTTC. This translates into CAWSVHHDRVYSNIQYF.